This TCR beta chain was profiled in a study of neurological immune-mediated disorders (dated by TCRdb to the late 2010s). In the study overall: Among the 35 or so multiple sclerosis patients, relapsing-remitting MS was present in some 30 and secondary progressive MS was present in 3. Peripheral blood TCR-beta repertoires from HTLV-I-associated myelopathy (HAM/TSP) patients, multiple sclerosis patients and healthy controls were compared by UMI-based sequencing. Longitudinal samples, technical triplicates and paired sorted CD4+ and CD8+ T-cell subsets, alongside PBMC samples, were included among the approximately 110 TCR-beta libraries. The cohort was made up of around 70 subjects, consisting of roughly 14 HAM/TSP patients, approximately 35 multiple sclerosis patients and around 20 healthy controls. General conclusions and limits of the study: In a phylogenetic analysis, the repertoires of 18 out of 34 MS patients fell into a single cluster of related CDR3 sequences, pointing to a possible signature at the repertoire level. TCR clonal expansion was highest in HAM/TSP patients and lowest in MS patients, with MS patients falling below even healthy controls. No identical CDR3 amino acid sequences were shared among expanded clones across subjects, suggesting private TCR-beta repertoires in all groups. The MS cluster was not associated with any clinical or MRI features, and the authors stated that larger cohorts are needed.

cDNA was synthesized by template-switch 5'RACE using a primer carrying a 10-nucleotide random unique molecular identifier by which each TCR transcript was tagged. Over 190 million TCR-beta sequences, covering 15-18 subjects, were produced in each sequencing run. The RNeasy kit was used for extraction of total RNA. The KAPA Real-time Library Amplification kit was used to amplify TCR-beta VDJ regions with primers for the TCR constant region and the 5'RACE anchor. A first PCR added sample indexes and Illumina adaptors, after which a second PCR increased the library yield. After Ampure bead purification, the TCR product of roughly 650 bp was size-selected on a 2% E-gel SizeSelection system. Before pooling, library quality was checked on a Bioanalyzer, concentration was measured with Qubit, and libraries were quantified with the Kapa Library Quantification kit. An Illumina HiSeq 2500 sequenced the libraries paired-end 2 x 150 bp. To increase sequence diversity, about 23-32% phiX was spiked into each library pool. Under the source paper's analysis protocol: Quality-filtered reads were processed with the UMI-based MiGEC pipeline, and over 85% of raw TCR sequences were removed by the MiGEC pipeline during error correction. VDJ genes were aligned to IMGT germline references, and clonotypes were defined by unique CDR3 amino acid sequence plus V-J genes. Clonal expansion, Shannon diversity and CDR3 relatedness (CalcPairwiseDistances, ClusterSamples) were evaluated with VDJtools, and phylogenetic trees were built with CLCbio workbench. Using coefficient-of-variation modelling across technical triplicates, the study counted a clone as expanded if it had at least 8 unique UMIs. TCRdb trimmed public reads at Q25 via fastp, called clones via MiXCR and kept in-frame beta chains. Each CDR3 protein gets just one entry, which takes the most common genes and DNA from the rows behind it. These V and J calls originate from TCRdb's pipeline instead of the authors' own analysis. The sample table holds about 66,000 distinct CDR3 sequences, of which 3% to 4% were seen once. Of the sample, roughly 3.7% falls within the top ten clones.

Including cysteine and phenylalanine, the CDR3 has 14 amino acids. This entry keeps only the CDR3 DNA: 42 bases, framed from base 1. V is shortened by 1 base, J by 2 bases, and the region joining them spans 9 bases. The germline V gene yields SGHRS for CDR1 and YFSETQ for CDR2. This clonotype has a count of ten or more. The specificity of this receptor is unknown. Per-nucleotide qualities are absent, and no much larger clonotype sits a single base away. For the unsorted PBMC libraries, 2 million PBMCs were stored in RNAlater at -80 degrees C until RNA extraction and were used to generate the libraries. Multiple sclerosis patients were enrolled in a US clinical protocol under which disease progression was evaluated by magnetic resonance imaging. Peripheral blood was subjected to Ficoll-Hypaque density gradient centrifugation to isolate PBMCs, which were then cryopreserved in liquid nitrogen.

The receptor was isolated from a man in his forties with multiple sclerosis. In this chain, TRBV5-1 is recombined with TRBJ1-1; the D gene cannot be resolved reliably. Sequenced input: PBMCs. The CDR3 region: CASSLRALNTEAFF. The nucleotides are TGCGCCAGCAGCTTGCGGGCCCTCAACACTGAAGCTTTCTTT.